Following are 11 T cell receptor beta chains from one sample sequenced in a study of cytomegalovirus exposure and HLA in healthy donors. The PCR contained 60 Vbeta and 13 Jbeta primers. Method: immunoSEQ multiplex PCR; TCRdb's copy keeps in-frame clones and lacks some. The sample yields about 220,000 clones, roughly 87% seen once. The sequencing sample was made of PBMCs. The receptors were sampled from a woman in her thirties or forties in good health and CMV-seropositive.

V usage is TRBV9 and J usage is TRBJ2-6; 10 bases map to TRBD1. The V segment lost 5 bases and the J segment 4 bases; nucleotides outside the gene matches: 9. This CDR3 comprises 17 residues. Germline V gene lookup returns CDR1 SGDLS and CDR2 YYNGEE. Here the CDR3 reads CASRTRDRGSGANVLTF. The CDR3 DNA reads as TGTGCCAGCAGAACCCGGGACAGGGGATCAGGGGCCAACGTCCTGACTTTC.

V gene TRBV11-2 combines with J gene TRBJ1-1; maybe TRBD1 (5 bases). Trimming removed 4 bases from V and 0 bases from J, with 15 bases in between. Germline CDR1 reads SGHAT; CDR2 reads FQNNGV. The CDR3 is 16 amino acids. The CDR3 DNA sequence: TGTGCCAGCAGCTCCTCAATGGGGGGGGTGAACACTGAAGCTTTCTTT. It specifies CASSSSMGGVNTEAFF. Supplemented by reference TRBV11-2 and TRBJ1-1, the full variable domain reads EAGVAQSPRYKIIEKRQSVAFWCNPISGHATLYWYQQILGQGPKLLIQFQNNGVVDDSQLPKDRFSAERLKGVDSTLKIQPAKLEDSAVYLCASSSSMGGVNTEAFFGQGTRLTVV.

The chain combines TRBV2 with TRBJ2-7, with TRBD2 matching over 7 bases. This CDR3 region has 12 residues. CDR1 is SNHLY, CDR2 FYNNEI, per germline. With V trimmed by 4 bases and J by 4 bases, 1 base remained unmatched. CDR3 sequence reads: CASSGEGYEQYF. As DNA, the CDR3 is TGTGCCAGCAGTGGGGAGGGGTACGAGCAGTACTTC.

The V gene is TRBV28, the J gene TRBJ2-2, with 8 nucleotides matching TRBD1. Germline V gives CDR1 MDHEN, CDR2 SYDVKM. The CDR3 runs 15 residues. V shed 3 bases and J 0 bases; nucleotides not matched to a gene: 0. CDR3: CASSLTGANTGELFF. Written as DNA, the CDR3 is TGTGCCAGCAGTTTGACAGGGGCGAACACCGGGGAGCTGTTTTTT.

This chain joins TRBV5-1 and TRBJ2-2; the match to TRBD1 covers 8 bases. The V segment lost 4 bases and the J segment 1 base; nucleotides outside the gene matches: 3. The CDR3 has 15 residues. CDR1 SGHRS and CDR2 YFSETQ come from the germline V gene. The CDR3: CASSPTGENTGELFF. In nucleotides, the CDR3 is TGCGCCAGCAGCCCGACAGGGGAGAACACCGGGGAGCTGTTTTTT.

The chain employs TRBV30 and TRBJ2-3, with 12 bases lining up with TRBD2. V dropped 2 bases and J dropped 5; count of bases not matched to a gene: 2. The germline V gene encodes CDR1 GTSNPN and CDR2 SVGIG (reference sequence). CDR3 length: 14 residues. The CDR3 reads CAWSPSGGGDTQYF. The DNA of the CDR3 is TGTGCCTGGAGTCCTAGCGGGGGGGGAGATACGCAGTATTTT.

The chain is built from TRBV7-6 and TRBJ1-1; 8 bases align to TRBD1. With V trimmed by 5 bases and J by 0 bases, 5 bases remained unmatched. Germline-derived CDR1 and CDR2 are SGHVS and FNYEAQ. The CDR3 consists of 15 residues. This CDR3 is CASSPRTGMNTEAFF. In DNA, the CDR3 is TGTGCCAGCAGCCCTCGGACAGGGATGAACACTGAAGCTTTCTTT.

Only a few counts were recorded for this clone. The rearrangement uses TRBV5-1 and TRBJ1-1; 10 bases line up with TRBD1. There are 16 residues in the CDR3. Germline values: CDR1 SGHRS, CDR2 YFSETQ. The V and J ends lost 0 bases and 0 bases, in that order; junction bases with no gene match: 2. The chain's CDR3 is CASSLGQGAMNTEAFF. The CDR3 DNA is TGCGCCAGCAGCTTGGGACAGGGGGCTATGAACACTGAAGCTTTCTTT.

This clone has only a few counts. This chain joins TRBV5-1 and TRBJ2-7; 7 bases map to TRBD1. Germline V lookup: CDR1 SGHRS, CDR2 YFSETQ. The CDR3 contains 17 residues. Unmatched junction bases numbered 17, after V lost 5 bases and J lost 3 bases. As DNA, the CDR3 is TGCGCCAGCAGTCCCACGGGCCGGACAGGAGCCTACTACGAGCAGTACTTC. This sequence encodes CASSPTGRTGAYYEQYF. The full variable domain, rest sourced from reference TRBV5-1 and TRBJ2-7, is KAGVTQTPRYLIKTRGQQVTLSCSPISGHRSVSWYQQTPGQGLQFLFEYFSETQRNKGNFPGRFSGRQFSNSRSEMNVSTLELGDSALYLCASSPTGRTGAYYEQYFGPGTRLTVT.

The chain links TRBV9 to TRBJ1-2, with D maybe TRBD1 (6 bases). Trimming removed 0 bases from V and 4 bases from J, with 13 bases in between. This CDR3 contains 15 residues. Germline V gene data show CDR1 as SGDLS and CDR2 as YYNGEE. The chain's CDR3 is CASSVVDGGRYGYTF. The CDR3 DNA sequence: TGTGCCAGCAGCGTAGTTGACGGGGGGCGCTATGGCTACACCTTC.

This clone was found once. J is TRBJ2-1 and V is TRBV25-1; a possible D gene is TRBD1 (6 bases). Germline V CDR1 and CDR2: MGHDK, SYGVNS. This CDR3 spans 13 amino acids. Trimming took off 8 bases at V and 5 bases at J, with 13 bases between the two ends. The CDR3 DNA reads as TGTGCCAGCCGGGACACCGGGCACAATGAGCAGTTCTTC. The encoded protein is CASRDTGHNEQFF.